One sample yielded the 3 T cell receptor beta chains listed below, sequenced in a study of cytomegalovirus exposure and HLA in healthy donors. Vbeta (60) and Jbeta (13) primers were used in the PCR. Produced via immunoSEQ multiplex PCR; TCRdb's table is partial and in-frame only. The sample includes around 230,000 clones, approximately 85% of them seen just once. Sample: PBMCs. The receptors were sampled from a girl aged 2 to 10 in good health and CMV-seronegative.

The J gene is TRBJ2-7, the V gene TRBV6-6; tentatively, D is TRBD1 (7 bases). The CDR3 sequence is 15 residues long. Germline assignment: CDR1 MNHNY and CDR2 SVGAGI (reference sequence). Deletions cut 0 bases from V and 5 bases from J, with 14 bases between. Here the CDR3 reads CASSYSPQGGNEQYF. The CDR3 DNA sequence: TGTGCCAGCAGTTACTCGCCCCAGGGGGGAAACGAGCAGTACTTC.

As regards this clone: Other nucleotide sequences in the sample specify the same CDR3. In DNA form, the CDR3 reads TGTGCCAGCAGCCTGACTAGCTACGAGCAGTACTTC. The encoded protein is CASSLTSYEQYF. This chain links TRBV7-9 with TRBJ2-7; D might be TRBD2 (6 bases). V dropped 5 bases and J dropped 3 bases, with 8 bases sitting between them. The length of the CDR3 is 12 residues. Germline V lookup: CDR1 SEHNR, CDR2 FQNEAQ (reference sequence).

The chain links TRBV6-6 to TRBJ2-7, with 8 bases aligning to TRBD2. The CDR3 extends over 14 amino acids. The J segment lost 6 bases and the V segment lost 9 bases, leaving 13 bases of the junction unmatched. Germline CDR1 MNHNY, CDR2 SVGAGI (reference sequence). CDR3 amino acids: CASSGMGGSLEQYF. Here the CDR3 DNA reads TGTGCCAGTAGCGGGATGGGGGGCTCGCTCGAGCAGTACTTC.